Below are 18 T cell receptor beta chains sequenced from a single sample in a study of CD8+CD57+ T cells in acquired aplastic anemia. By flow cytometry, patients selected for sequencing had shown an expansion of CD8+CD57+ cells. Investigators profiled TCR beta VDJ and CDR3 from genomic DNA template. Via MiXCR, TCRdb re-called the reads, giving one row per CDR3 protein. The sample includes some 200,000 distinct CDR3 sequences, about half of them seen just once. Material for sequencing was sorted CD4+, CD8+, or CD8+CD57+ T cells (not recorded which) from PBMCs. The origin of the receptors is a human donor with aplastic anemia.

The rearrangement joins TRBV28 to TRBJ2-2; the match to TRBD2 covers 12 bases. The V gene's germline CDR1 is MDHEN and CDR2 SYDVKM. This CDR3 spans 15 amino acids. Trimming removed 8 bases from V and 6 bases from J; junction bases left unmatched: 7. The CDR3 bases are TGTGCCAGCTCGGTCTCTAGCGGGGGGGCCGGGGAGCTGTTTTTT. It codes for CASSVSSGGAGELFF.

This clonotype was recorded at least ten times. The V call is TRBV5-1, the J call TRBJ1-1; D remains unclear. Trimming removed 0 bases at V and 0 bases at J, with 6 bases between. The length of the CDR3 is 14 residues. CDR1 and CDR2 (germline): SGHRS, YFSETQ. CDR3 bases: TGCGCCAGCAGCTTGGCCGTCTTGAACACTGAAGCTTTCTTT. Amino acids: CASSLAVLNTEAFF.

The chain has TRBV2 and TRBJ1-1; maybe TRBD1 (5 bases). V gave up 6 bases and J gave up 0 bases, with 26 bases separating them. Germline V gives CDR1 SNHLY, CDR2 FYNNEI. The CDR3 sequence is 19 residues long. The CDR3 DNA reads TGTGCCAGCAGGGAGGTTCTTGGGGCCAACGTCCTGATGAACACTGAAGCTTTCTTT. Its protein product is CASREVLGANVLMNTEAFF.

The CDR3 sequence is CASSFRGGEADTQYF. The CDR3 DNA is TGTGCCAGCAGTTTCCGGGGGGGGGAGGCAGATACGCAGTATTTT. V is TRBV12-3 or TRBV12-4 and J is TRBJ2-3; 8 nucleotides align to TRBD2. This CDR3 region has 15 residues. V shed 3 bases, J shed 4 bases, and the junction held 6 bases outside the gene matches.

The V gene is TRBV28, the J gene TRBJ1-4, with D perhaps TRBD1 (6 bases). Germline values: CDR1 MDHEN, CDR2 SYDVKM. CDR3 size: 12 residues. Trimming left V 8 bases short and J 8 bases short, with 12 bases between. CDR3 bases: TGTGCCAGCTACGGACAGTCGGAAAAACTGTTTTTT. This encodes CASYGQSEKLFF.

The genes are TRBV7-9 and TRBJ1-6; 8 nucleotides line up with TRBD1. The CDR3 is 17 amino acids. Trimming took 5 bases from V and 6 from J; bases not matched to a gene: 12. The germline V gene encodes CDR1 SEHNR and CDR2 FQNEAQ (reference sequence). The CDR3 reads CASSGTGRGYSNSPLHF. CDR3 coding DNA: TGTGCCAGCAGCGGGACAGGACGAGGTTATAGTAATTCACCCCTCCACTTT.

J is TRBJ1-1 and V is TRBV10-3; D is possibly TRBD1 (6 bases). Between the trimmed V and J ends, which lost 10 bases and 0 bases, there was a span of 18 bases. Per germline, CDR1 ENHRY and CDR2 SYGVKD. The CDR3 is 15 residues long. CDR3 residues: CASRTRGGMNTEAFF. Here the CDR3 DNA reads TGTGCCAGCAGGACACGAGGGGGGATGAACACTGAAGCTTTCTTT.

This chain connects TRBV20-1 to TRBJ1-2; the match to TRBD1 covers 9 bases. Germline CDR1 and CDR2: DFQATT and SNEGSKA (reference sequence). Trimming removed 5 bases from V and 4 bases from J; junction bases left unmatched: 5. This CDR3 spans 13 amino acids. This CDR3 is CSAYEDRGYGYTF. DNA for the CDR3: TGCAGTGCTTACGAGGACAGGGGCTATGGCTACACCTTC.

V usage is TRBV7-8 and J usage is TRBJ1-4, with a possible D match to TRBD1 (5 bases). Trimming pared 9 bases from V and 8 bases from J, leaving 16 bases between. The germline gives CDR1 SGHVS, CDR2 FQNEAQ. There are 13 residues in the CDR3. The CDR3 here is CASSERGREKLFF. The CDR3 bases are TGTGCCAGTTCGGAAAGGGGTAGAGAAAAACTGTTTTTT.

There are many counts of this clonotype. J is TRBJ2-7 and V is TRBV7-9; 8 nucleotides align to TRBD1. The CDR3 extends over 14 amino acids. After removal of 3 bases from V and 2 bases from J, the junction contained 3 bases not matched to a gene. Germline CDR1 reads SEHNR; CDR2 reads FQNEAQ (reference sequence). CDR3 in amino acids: CASSFGQGPYEQYF. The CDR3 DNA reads TGTGCCAGCAGCTTCGGACAGGGCCCCTACGAGCAGTACTTC.

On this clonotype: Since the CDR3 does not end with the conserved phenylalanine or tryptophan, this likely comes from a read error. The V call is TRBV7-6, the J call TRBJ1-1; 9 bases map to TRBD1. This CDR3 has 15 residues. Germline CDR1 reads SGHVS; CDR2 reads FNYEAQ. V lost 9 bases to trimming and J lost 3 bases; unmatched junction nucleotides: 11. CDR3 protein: CASSQQGAGDTEAFL. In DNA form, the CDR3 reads TGTGCCAGTAGTCAACAGGGGGCTGGGGACACTGAAGCTTTCCTT.

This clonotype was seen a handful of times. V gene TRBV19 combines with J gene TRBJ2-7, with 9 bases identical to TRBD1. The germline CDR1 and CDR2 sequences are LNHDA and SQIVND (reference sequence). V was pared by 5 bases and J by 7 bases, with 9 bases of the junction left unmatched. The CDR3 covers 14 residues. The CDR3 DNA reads TGTGCCAGTAGTGTTCGACAGGGGGGGGAAGAGCAGTACTTC. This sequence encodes CASSVRQGGEEQYF.

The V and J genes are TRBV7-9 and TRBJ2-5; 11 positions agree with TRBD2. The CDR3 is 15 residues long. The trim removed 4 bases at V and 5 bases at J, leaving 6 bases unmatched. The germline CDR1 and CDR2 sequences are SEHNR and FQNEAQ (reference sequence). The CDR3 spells CASSYSGGAFETQYF. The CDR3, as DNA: TGTGCCAGCAGCTATAGCGGGGGGGCCTTTGAGACCCAGTACTTC.

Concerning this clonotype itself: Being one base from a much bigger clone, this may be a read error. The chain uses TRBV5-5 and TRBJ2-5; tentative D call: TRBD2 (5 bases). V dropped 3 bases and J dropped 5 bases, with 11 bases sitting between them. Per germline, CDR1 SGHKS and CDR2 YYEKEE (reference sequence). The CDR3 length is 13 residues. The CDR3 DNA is TGTGCCAGCAGCTCCCGGGGTTGGGAGACCCAGTACTTC. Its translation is CASSSRGWETQYF.

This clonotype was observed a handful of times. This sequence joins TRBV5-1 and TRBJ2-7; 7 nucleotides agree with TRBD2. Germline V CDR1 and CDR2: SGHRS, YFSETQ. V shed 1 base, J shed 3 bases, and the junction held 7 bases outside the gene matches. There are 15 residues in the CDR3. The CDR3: CASSLYAGLNYEQYF. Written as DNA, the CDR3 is TGCGCCAGCAGCTTGTATGCGGGACTAAACTACGAGCAGTACTTC.

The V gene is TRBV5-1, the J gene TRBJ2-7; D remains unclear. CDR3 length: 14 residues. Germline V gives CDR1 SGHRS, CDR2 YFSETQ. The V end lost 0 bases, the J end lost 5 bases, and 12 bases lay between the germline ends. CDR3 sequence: CASSLGQSVHEQYF. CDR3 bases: TGCGCCAGCAGCTTGGGGCAGAGCGTCCACGAGCAGTACTTC.

The CDR3 nucleotides read TGCAGTGCCGGGTATGGCTACACCTTC. This gives the protein CSAGYGYTF. The genes are TRBV20-1 and TRBJ1-2; D gene unclear. The CDR3 runs to 9 residues. Trimming took 6 bases from V and 5 from J, leaving 4 bases between them. Germline V lookup: CDR1 DFQATT, CDR2 SNEGSKA (reference sequence).

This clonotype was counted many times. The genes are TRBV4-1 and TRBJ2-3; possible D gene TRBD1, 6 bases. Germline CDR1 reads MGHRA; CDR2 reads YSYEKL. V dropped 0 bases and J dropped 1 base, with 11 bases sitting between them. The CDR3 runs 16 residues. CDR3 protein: CASSQERRGGTDTQYF. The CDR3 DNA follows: TGCGCCAGCAGCCAAGAGCGCAGGGGAGGCACAGATACGCAGTATTTT.